This T cell receptor (beta chain) was sequenced for a study of blood T cell repertoires in COVID-19. About the research overall: Acute-phase and convalescent COVID-19 samples originated in the United States, Italy and Spain. The analysed material was cDNA or gDNA that came from T cells, B-cell-depleted T cells, or PBMCs.

As handled by the study authors: Reference gene primer amplification gave estimated nucleated cell counts. Measured with immunoSEQ multiplex PCR; TCRdb has only the in-frame clones, and not every one. The V and J calls and clone size were taken over from that table, and D and trimming were inferred from the DNA. The table has 390,000 or so clones, roughly 89% seen once. The CDR3 consists of 16 residues. Germline CDR1 reads SGHTA; CDR2 reads FQGTGA. J was trimmed by 7 bases and V by 5 bases; bases with no gene match: 11. J is TRBJ1-6 and V is TRBV7-3, with TRBD1 identical over 7 bases. This receptor was obtained from a young man with active or convalescent COVID-19. Sequenced material: peripheral blood. For the CDR3, the DNA is TGTGCCAGCAGCCCCCCCCTGGGACAGACAAATTCACCCCTCCACTTT. It yields the protein CASSPPLGQTNSPLHF.